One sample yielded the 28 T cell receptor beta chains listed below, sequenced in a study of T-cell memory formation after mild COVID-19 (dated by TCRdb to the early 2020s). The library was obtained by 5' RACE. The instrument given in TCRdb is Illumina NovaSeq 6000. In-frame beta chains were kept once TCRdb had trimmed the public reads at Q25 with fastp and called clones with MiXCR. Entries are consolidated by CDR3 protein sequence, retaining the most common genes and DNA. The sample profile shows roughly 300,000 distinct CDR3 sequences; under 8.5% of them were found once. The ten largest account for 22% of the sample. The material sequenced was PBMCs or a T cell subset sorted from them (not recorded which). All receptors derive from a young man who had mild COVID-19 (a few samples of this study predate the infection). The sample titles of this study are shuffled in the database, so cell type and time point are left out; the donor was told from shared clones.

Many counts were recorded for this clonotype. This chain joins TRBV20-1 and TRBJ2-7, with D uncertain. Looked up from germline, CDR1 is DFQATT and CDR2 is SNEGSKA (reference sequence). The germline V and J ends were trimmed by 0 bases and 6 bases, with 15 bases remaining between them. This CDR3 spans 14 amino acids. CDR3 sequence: CSARDYQGSPEQYV. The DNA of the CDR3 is TGCAGTGCTAGAGATTACCAAGGGTCCCCCGAGCAGTACGTC.

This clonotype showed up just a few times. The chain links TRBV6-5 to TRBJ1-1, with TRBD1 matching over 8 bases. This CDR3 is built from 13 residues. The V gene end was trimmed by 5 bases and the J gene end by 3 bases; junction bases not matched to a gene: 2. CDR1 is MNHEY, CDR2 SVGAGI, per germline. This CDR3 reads CASSRQGYTEAFF. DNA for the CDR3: TGTGCCAGCAGTAGACAGGGGTACACTGAAGCTTTCTTT.

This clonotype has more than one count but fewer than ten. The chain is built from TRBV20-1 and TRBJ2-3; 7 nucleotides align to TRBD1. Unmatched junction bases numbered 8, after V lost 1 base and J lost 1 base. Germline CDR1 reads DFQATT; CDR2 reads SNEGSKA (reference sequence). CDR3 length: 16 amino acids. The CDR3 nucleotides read TGCAGTGCTAGAGCCCGGGACAGCGGACGCACAGATACGCAGTATTTT. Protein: CSARARDSGRTDTQYF.

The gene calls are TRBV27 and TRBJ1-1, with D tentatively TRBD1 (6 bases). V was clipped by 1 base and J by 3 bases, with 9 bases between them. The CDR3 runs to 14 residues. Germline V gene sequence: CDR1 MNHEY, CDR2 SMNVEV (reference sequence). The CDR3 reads CASSLYGQYTEAFF. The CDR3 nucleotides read TGTGCCAGCAGTTTATACGGACAGTACACTGAAGCTTTCTTT.

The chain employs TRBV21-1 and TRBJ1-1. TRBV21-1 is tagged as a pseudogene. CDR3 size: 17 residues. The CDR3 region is CASSVQENRGRDTEAFF. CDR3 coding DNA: TGTGCCAGCAGCGTTCAGGAAAACCGGGGGAGGGACACTGAAGCTTTCTTT.

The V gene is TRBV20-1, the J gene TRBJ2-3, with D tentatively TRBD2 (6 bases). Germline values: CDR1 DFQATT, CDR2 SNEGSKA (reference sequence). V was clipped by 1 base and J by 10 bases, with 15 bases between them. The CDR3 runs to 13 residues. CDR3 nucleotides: TGCAGTGCTAGAGGTCTGGAGGGCTTTGCGCAGTATTTT. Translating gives CSARGLEGFAQYF.

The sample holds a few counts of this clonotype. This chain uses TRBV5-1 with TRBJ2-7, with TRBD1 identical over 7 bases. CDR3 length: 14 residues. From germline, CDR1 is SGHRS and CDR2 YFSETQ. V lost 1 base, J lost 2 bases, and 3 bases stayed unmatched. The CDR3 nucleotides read TGCGCCAGCAGCTTGACAGGGGACCCCTACGAGCAGTACTTC. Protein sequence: CASSLTGDPYEQYF.

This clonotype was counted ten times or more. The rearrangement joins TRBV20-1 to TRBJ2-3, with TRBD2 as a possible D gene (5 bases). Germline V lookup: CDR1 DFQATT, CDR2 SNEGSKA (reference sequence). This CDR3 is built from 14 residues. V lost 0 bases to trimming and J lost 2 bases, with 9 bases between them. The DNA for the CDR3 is TGCAGTGCTAGAGACGAGGACTTCACAGATACGCAGTATTTT. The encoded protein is CSARDEDFTDTQYF.

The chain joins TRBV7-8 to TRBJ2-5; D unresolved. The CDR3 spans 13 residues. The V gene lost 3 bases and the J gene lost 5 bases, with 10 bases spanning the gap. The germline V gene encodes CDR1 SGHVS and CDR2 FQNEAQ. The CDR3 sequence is CASSFRLEETQYF. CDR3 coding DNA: TGTGCCAGCAGCTTTCGACTGGAGGAGACCCAGTACTTC.

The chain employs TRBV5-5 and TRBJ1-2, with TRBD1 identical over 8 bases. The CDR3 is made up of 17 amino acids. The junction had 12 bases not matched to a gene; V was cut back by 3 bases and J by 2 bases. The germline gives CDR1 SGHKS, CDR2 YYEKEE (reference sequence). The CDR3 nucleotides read TGTGCCAGCAGCTCCCCTAACCCCGGGACAGGAAACTATGGCTACACCTTC. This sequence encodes CASSSPNPGTGNYGYTF.

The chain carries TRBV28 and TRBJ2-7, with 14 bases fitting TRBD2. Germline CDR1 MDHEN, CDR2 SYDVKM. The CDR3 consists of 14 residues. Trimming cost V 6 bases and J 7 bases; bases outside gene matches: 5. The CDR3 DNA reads TGTGCCAGCAGGCGGACTAGCGGGGGGCTGGAGCAGTACGTC. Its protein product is CASRRTSGGLEQYV.

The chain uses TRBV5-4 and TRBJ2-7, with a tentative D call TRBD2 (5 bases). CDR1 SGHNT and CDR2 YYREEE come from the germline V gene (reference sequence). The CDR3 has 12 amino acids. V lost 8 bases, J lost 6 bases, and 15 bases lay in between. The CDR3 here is CASSAAAGEQYV. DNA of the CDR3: TGTGCCAGTAGCGCCGCCGCGGGCGAGCAGTACGTC.

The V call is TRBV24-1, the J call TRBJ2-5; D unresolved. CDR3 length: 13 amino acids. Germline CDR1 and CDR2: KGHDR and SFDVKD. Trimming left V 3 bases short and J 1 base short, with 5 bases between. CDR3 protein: CATSDGVQETQYF. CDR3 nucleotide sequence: TGTGCCACCAGTGATGGGGTCCAAGAGACCCAGTACTTC.

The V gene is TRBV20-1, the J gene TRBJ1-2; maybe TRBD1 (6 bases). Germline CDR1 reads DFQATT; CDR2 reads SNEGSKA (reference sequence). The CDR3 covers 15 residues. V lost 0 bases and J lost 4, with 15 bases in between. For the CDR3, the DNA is TGCAGTGCTAGAGATGCAGGGGAGCCTAGCTATGGCTACACCTTC. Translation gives CSARDAGEPSYGYTF.

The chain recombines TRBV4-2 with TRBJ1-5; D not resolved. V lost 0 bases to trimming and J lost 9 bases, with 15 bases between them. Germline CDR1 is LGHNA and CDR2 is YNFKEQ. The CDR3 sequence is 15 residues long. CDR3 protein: CASSQETGRVGPQHF. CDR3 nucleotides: TGTGCCAGCAGCCAAGAAACCGGCCGAGTGGGGCCCCAGCATTTT.

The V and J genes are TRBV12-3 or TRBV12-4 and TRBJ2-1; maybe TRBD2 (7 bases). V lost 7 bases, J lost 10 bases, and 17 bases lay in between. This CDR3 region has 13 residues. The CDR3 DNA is TGTGCCAGCACTCTCGGGTCGGGGGGCGAGCAGTTCTTC. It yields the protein CASTLGSGGEQFF.

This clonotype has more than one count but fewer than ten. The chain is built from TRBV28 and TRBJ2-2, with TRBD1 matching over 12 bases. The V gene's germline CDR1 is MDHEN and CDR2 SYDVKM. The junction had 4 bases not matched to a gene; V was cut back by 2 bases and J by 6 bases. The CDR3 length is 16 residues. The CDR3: CASSLPGQGAAGELFF. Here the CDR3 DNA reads TGTGCCAGCAGTTTACCGGGACAGGGGGCGGCCGGGGAGCTGTTTTTT.

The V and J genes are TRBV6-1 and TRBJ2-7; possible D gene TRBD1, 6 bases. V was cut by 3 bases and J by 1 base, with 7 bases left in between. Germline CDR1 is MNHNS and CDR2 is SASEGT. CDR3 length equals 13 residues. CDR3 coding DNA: TGTGCCAGCAGTGAGACAGGTTCCTACGAGCAGTACGTC. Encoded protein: CASSETGSYEQYV.

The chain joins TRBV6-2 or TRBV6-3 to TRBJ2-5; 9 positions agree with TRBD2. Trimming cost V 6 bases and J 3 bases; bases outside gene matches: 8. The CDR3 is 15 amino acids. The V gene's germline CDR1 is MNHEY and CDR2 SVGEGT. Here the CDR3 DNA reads TGTGCCAGCAGGTCCAGCGGGGGGAGGGAAGAGACCCAGTACTTC. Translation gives CASRSSGGREETQYF.

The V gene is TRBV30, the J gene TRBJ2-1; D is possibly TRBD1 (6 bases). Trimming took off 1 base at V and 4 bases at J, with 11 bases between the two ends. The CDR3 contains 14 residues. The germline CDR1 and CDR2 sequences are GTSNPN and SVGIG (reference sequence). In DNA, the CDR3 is TGTGCCTGGAGTGCCTGGGACACTTACAATGAGCAGTTCTTC. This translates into CAWSAWDTYNEQFF.

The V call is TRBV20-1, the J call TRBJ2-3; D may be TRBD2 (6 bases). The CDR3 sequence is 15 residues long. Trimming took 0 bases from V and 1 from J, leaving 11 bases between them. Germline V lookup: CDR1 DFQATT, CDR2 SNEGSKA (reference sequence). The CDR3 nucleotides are TGCAGTGCTAGAGATCGTCAGCGGGGCACAGATACGCAGTATTTT. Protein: CSARDRQRGTDTQYF.

CDR3 sequence reads: CASSLVGTVNTEAFF. CDR3 nucleotide sequence: TGCGCCAGCAGCTTGGTTGGGACGGTGAACACTGAAGCTTTCTTT. V is TRBV5-1 and J is TRBJ1-1; maybe TRBD1 (5 bases). The V gene's germline CDR1 is SGHRS and CDR2 YFSETQ. CDR3 length equals 15 residues. The V end lost 0 bases, the J end lost 0 bases, and 9 bases lay between the germline ends.

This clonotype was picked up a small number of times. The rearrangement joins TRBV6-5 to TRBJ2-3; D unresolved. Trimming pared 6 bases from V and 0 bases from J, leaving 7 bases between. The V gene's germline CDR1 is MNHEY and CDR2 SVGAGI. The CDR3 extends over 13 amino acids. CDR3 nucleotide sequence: TGTGCCAGCAGAGACGGAAGCACAGATACGCAGTATTTT. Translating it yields CASRDGSTDTQYF.

The CDR3 sequence: CASTMDRANYGYTF. CDR3 DNA sequence: TGTGCCAGCACCATGGACAGGGCTAACTATGGCTACACCTTC. The chain combines TRBV12-3 or TRBV12-4 with TRBJ1-2; 8 nucleotides agree with TRBD1. There are 14 residues in the CDR3. The V and J ends lost 7 bases and 0 bases, in that order; junction bases with no gene match: 4.

The CDR3 DNA sequence: TGTGCCAGCAGTTTATCAATGACGGATGGCTACACCTTC. This gives the protein CASSLSMTDGYTF. The chain recombines TRBV27 with TRBJ1-2; D gene ambiguous. V was cut by 0 bases and J by 6 bases, with 8 bases left in between. The CDR3 is made up of 13 amino acids. Germline V gives CDR1 MNHEY, CDR2 SMNVEV (reference sequence).

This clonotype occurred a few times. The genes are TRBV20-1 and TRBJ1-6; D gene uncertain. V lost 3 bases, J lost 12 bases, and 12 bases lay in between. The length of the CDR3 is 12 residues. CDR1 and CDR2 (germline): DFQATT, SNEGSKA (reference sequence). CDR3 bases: TGCAGTGCTAGTGACACTGGGTTACCCCTCCACTTT. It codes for CSASDTGLPLHF.

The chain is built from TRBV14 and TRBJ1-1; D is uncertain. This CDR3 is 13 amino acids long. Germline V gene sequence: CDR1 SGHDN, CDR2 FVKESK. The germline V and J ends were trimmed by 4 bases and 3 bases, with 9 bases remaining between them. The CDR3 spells CASSRHRDTEAFF. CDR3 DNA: TGTGCCAGCAGCCGGCACAGAGACACTGAAGCTTTCTTT.

The CDR3 is CASSGTGGRSDTQYF. The CDR3 DNA follows: TGTGCCAGCAGCGGCACAGGGGGGAGGTCGGATACGCAGTATTTT. V gene TRBV7-3 combines with J gene TRBJ2-3, with 8 nucleotides matching TRBD1. V dropped 5 bases and J dropped 6; count of bases not matched to a gene: 10. Per the germline V gene, CDR1 is SGHTA and CDR2 is FQGTGA. The CDR3 loop spans 15 amino acids.